This TCR beta chain derives from a study of cytomegalovirus exposure and HLA in healthy donors. The V and J ends lost 1 base and 5 bases respectively, with 11 bases between them. The length of the CDR3 is 14 residues. Germline lookup yields CDR1 MNHEY and CDR2 SMNVEV (reference sequence). The study ran its PCR with 60 Vbeta and 13 Jbeta primers. Produced via immunoSEQ multiplex PCR; TCRdb's table is partial and in-frame only. Here the sample spans about 59,000 clones, roughly 80% being singletons. V is TRBV27 and J is TRBJ1-1, with a tentative D call TRBD1 (5 bases). What was sequenced was PBMCs. The clonotype comes from a woman aged 40 to 50 in good health and CMV-seronegative. The CDR3, as DNA: TGTGCCAGCAGTTTATGGGGGGAGGGGACTGAAGCTTTCTTT. It translates to CASSLWGEGTEAFF.